These 15 T cell receptor beta chains share one sample of origin, sequenced in a study of cytotoxic CD8 clonotypes in ibrutinib-treated CLL (dated by TCRdb to about 2021). Libraries were made using the immunoSEQ multiplex PCR assay. Held by TCRdb, this immuneACCESS table contains in-frame sequences only and omits some clones. Under half of the omission traces to an unresolved V gene where checked; the cause of the rest is unknown. The sample table lists around 50,000 clones, 57% of them with a count of one. Together, the top ten hold approximately 30% of the sample. The time point label here, explained by the study, means: around 2 years on ibrutinib. Source: PBMCs, taken after 24 months of ibrutinib treatment. The receptors stem from a human donor with chronic lymphocytic leukemia.

Comment on this clone: It differs at one base from a far larger clone, so likely a read error. The chain links TRBV12-5 to TRBJ2-7; the D is unclear. Germline CDR1 and CDR2: LGHNT and FRNRAP. The CDR3 sequence is 11 residues long. Trimming stripped 4 bases from V and 2 bases from J, with 3 bases between. CDR3 in amino acids: CASGWAYEQYF. CDR3 in DNA: TGTGCTAGTGGTTGGGCCTACGAGCAGTACTTC.

The table lists this clone with a few counts. V is TRBV29-1 and J is TRBJ1-2; D is unresolved. V was pared by 6 bases and J by 1 base, with 6 bases between. The CDR3 loop spans 11 amino acids. Germline V CDR1 and CDR2: SQVTM, ANQGSEA. CDR3 region: CSVEVNYGYTF. The CDR3 nucleotides are TGCAGCGTCGAGGTTAACTATGGCTACACCTTC.

J is TRBJ1-6 and V is TRBV2; D is unclear. Trimming left V 9 bases short and J 3 bases short, with 12 bases between. The CDR3 is made up of 14 amino acids. Germline V gene data show CDR1 as SNHLY and CDR2 as FYNNEI. As DNA, the CDR3 is TGTGCCAGTAAAATGACTAACTATAATTCACCCCTCCACTTT. Amino acid sequence: CASKMTNYNSPLHF.

The chain uses TRBV14 and TRBJ1-1, with D perhaps matching TRBD1 (5 bases). CDR3 length: 12 residues. Germline loops: CDR1 SGHDN, CDR2 FVKESK. V was trimmed by 3 bases and J by 10 bases, leaving 12 bases between them. The CDR3 spells CASSHASGGAFF. The DNA of the CDR3 is TGTGCCAGCAGCCACGCCTCCGGGGGAGCTTTCTTT.

The rearrangement uses TRBV6-5 and TRBJ1-1; D not resolved. V was shortened by 8 bases and J by 10 bases, with 17 bases between the two germline ends. There are 12 residues in the CDR3. The germline V gene encodes CDR1 MNHEY and CDR2 SVGAGI. This CDR3 reads CASRNPLPGAFF. DNA of the CDR3: TGTGCCAGCCGCAACCCCCTCCCGGGAGCTTTCTTT.

This chain uses TRBV5-1 with TRBJ1-4, with a tentative D call TRBD1 (5 bases). The germline CDR1 and CDR2 sequences are SGHRS and YFSETQ. Between the trimmed V and J ends, which lost 4 bases and 3 bases, there was a span of 16 bases. This CDR3 has 16 residues. CDR3 amino acids: CASSNGQTEANEKLFF. The CDR3 nucleotides are TGCGCCAGCAGCAACGGCCAGACAGAGGCTAATGAAAAACTGTTTTTT.

This clone was observed a few times. The chain employs TRBV10-1 and TRBJ2-3; D uncertain. The germline gives CDR1 WNHNN, CDR2 SYGVQD (reference sequence). V gave up 6 bases and J gave up 6 bases, with 1 base separating them. CDR3 length: 9 residues. The CDR3 DNA reads TGCGCCAGCAGGGATACGCAGTATTTT. This translates into CASRDTQYF.

V gene TRBV5-1 combines with J gene TRBJ1-1, with a possible D match to TRBD1 (5 bases). Germline lookup yields CDR1 SGHRS and CDR2 YFSETQ. The V gene lost 3 bases and the J gene lost 1 base, with 10 bases spanning the gap. The CDR3 covers 14 residues. DNA for the CDR3: TGCGCCAGCAGCTCTGGAGGACAGAACACTGAAGCTTTCTTT. Translating it yields CASSSGGQNTEAFF.

The chain links TRBV9 to TRBJ1-5; unclear D gene. The CDR3 runs 13 residues. V was pared by 0 bases and J by 8 bases, with 9 bases between. Per the germline V gene, CDR1 is SGDLS and CDR2 is YYNGEE. The CDR3, as DNA: TGTGCCAGCAGCGTAGGGATCGATGAGCCCCAGCATTTT. Its protein product is CASSVGIDEPQHF.

V is TRBV10-3 and J is TRBJ1-6, with D possibly TRBD1 on 5 matching bases. With 4 bases removed from V and 5 bases from J, the gap between germline ends came to 12 bases. The CDR3 length is 15 residues. The germline V gene encodes CDR1 ENHRY and CDR2 SYGVKD. CDR3 loop: CAISVQGLNNSPLHF. CDR3 DNA sequence: TGTGCCATCAGTGTCCAGGGTCTGAATAATTCACCCCTCCACTTT.

V is TRBV6-5 and J is TRBJ1-1, with TRBD1 matching 7 bases. The CDR3 is 15 residues long. Trimming cost V 0 bases and J 1 base; bases outside gene matches: 2. Germline lookup yields CDR1 MNHEY and CDR2 SVGAGI. CDR3 coding DNA: TGTGCCAGCAGTTACTCCGGGACAGCGAACACTGAAGCTTTCTTT. It translates to CASSYSGTANTEAFF.

This chain links TRBV10-3 with TRBJ2-3; D perhaps matches TRBD1 (5 bases). The CDR3 sequence is 17 residues long. Between the trimmed V and J ends, which lost 0 bases and 3 bases, there was a span of 16 bases. The germline CDR1 and CDR2 sequences are ENHRY and SYGVKD. The CDR3 reads CAISESSPVPGTDTQYF. CDR3 nucleotides: TGTGCCATCAGTGAGTCGAGTCCAGTGCCAGGGACAGATACGCAGTATTTT.

The V call is TRBV28, the J call TRBJ2-3; 9 bases align to TRBD2. Germline loops: CDR1 MDHEN, CDR2 SYDVKM. The J segment lost 1 base and the V segment lost 3 bases, leaving 2 bases of the junction unmatched. This CDR3 has 15 residues. The CDR3 reads CASSLRGGGTDTQYF. The CDR3 DNA is TGTGCCAGCAGTTTGCGGGGGGGAGGCACAGATACGCAGTATTTT. The full variable domain, rest sourced from reference TRBV28 and TRBJ2-3, is DVKVTQSSRYLVKRTGEKVFLECVQDMDHENMFWYRQDPGLGLRLIYFSYDVKMKEKGDIPEGYSVSREKKERFSLILESASTNQTSMYLCASSLRGGGTDTQYFGPGTRLTVL.

By proportion, this clone is medium-sized. V and J are TRBV6-1 and TRBJ2-2; 8 bases agree with TRBD2. Trimming took 3 bases from V and 4 from J; bases not matched to a gene: 7. This CDR3 contains 16 residues. The V gene's germline CDR1 is MNHNS and CDR2 SASEGT. As DNA, the CDR3 is TGTGCCAGCAGTGAGTCTAGCGGGTCTTCCACCGGGGAGCTGTTTTTT. Translated: CASSESSGSSTGELFF.

The V and J genes are TRBV19 and TRBJ2-7, with a weak D call TRBD1 (5 bases). In germline, CDR1 is LNHDA, CDR2 SQIVND (reference sequence). The V end lost 9 bases, the J end lost 0 bases, and 15 bases lay between the germline ends. The CDR3 has 14 residues. CDR3 in DNA: TGTGCCAGCGGTTTAGGGGCACGCTCCTACGAGCAGTACTTC. Translation gives CASGLGARSYEQYF.